This T cell receptor beta chain appears in the sequencing data of a study of Ad26.COV2.S vaccination and SARS-CoV-2 variants. Assay: immunoSEQ multiplex PCR; the TCRdb copy retains only in-frame clones and omits some. This table has around 270,000 clones, around nine tenths appearing once. The study's findings and limits: Considerable breadth of spike-specific CD8+ and CD4+ T cell responses has reportedly been documented following vaccination. Total T cell responses, in the TCR breadth and depth analyses, may have been underestimated. Vaccine and placebo groups showed comparable non-spike TCR breadth.

To note about this clone: The antigen is unknown.

Indicated treatment: around 19 received Ad26.COV2.S at low or high dose, single or two shots; 5 received placebo; per-sample allocation not given. Sampling took place 63 days after the first vaccine or placebo injection. Boston supplied an adult donor aged 18-55 years. Sample: peripheral blood, taken in a trial of Ad26.COV2.S vaccine versus placebo. The TCR sequence derives from a person aged 18 to 65 who received the Ad26.COV2.S COVID-19 vaccine or a placebo.

CDR3 DNA sequence: TGTGCCAGCAGCGACTGGACAGGGGGCCAATACGAGCAGTACTTC. Translated, it gives CASSDWTGGQYEQYF. The chain uses TRBV6-2 or TRBV6-3 and TRBJ2-7; 11 bases agree with TRBD1. Germline CDR1 is MNHEY and CDR2 is SVGEGT. This CDR3 is built from 15 residues. Trimming removed 6 bases from V and 4 bases from J; junction bases left unmatched: 8.